This T cell receptor beta chain comes out of a study of cytomegalovirus exposure and HLA in healthy donors. Points from the study as a whole: Beyond CMV serostatus, there was no information to go on about immune exposure. An apparent linkage of common viral pathogens to several of the most significant clusters emerged in a later analysis. What TCR beta sequences reportedly achieved was accurate prediction of HLA-A and HLA-B alleles in most subjects.

Germline trimming cut 0 bases from V and 3 bases from J; bases unmatched to any gene: 2. CDR3 size: 14 residues. Germline values: CDR1 SGHRS, CDR2 YFSETQ. Regarding this clone: What it binds is unknown.

A multiplex PCR was run with 60 Vbeta primers and 13 Jbeta primers. Sequencing was performed with immunoSEQ multiplex PCR; in TCRdb, only in-frame clones are kept and a portion is missing. The table shows roughly 190,000 clones, with over 75% occurring only once. This sequence was found in a woman aged 45-65 years in good health and CMV-seropositive. The chain is built from TRBV5-1 and TRBJ1-1; 7 bases are a match to TRBD1. The sequenced material came from PBMCs. The CDR3 DNA sequence: TGCGCCAGCAGCTTGGAGGGGGCAGACACTGAAGCTTTCTTT. It yields the protein CASSLEGADTEAFF.